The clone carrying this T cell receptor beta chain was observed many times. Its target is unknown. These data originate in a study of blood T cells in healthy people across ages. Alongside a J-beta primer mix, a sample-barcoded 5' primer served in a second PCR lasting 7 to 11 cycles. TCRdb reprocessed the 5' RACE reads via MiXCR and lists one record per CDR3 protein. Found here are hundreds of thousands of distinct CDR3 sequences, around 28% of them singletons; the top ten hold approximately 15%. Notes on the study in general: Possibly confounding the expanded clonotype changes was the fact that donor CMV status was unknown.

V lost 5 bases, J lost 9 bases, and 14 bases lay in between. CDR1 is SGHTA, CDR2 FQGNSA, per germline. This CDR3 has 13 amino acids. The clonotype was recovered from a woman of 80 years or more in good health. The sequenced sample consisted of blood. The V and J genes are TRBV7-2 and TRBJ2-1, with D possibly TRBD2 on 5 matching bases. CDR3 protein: CASSQSGGGEQFF. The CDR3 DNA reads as TGTGCCAGCAGCCAGAGTGGAGGCGGTGAGCAGTTCTTC.